The present entry profiles one TCR beta chain with its context. Its antigen is not known. CDR3 length equals 13 residues. The germline V and J ends were trimmed by 5 bases and 6 bases, with 14 bases remaining between them. This record comes from a study of T cell responses to AZD1222 COVID-19 vaccine. Clones were read by immunoSEQ multiplex PCR, and TCRdb kept only the in-frame ones, dropping some. The repertoire holds about 160,000 clones, with roughly 90% as singletons. Whole-study findings and limits: At baseline, seropositivity was found in only 5 to 7 AZD1222 recipients. Sampling captured repertoires only after the peak T cell response. Researchers report vaccine-associated CD4 TCRs spanning spike, with dominance at 160-218 and 743-854.

The TCR originated in an adult who received the AZD1222 COVID-19 vaccine. The sequencing here drew on peripheral blood, taken 28 days after the second AZD1222 dose. V is TRBV12-3 or TRBV12-4 and J is TRBJ2-7; D possibly corresponds to TRBD1 (6 bases). CDR3 DNA sequence: TGTGCCAGCAGTCAGACAGGTCTCCCCGAGCAGTACTTC. It specifies CASSQTGLPEQYF.